This T cell receptor beta chain is drawn from a study of control samples from healthy donors and cancer patients. Only in-frame clones appear in the TCRdb table, and some are missing; sequencing was by immunoSEQ multiplex PCR. The data show some 140,000 clones, about 94% seen once. Germline CDR1 MGHRA, CDR2 YSYEKL. The CDR3 is made up of 15 amino acids. With V trimmed by 3 bases and J by 3 bases, 7 bases remained unmatched. This clone has a single count. The sequence derives from a man aged 35 to 55 in good health. The sequenced sample consisted of blood. This chain joins TRBV4-1 and TRBJ1-1, with 7 positions matching TRBD1. CDR3 DNA sequence: TGCGCCAGCAGCCAGGGGCCAGGGGGGGACACTGAAGCTTTCTTT. Protein sequence: CASSQGPGGDTEAFF.